Below, one T cell receptor beta chain is given with its context. The CDR3 is 13 amino acids. Trimming pared 8 bases from V and 2 bases from J, leaving 10 bases between. These data are taken from a study of blood T cell repertoires in COVID-19. Whole-study context: The samples span acute and convalescent COVID-19 from the United States, Italy and Spain. The analysed material was cDNA or gDNA that came from T cells, B-cell-depleted T cells, or PBMCs.

Measured with immunoSEQ multiplex PCR; TCRdb has only the in-frame clones, and not every one. This table holds about 140,000 clones, roughly 83% found once. The sequence was obtained from a man aged 35-49 years with acute COVID-19. The chain combines TRBV12-3 or TRBV12-4 with TRBJ1-3; D uncertain. The sequencing sample was made of PBMCs or T cells enriched from blood (not recorded which). The CDR3 region has the DNA TGTGCCAGCCCTCCCAGAACTGGAAACACCATATATTTT. It is translated as CASPPRTGNTIYF.